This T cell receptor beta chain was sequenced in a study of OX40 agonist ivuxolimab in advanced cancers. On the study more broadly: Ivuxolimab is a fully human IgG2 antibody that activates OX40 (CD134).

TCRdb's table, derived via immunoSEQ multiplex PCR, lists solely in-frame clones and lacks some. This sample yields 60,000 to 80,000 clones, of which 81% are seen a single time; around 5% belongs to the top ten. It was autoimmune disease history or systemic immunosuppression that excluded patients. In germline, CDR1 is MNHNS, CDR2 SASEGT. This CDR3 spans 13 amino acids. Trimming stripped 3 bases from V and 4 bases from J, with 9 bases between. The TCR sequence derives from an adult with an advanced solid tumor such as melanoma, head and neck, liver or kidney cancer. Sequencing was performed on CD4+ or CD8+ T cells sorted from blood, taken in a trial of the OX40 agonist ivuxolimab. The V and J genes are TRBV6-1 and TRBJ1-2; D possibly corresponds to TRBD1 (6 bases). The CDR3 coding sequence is TGTGCCAGCAGTGAGGACAGCTCCTATGGCTACACCTTC. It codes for CASSEDSSYGYTF.